Below are 4 T cell receptor beta chains sequenced from a single sample in a study of blood T cell repertoires in COVID-19. Sequenced by immunoSEQ multiplex PCR; TCRdb stores in-frame clones only, minus some. The sample has about 140,000 clones, about 80% seen once. The sample consisted of PBMCs or T cells enriched from blood (not recorded which). The receptors shown here come from a woman between 50 and 59 years old who had recovered from COVID-19.

The CDR3 loop reads CASSQSRSLLNTEAFF. For the CDR3, the DNA is TGTGCCAGCAGCCAATCCAGGTCGCTCCTGAACACTGAAGCTTTCTTT. This chain joins TRBV14 and TRBJ1-1; D call uncertain. CDR3 size: 16 residues. In germline, CDR1 is SGHDN, CDR2 FVKESK. V was clipped by 2 bases and J by 0 bases, with 13 bases between them.

The genes are TRBV3-1 (or the pseudogene TRBV3-2) and TRBJ2-1; D perhaps matches TRBD2 (6 bases). Germline-derived CDR1 and CDR2 are LGHDT and YNNKEL (reference sequence). V shed 5 bases and J shed 10 bases, with 12 bases lying between them. The CDR3 totals 12 residues. This CDR3 is CASSLGGREQFF. Written as DNA, the CDR3 is TGTGCCAGCAGCTTGGGAGGTAGGGAGCAGTTCTTC.

This clone was detected only once. The rearrangement joins TRBV11-2 to TRBJ2-5, with D hard to call. The germline gives CDR1 SGHAT, CDR2 FQNNGV. The CDR3 is made up of 11 amino acids. The germline V and J ends were trimmed by 6 bases and 4 bases, with 6 bases remaining between them. CDR3 loop: CASRARETQYF. As DNA, the CDR3 is TGTGCCAGCAGGGCCAGAGAGACCCAGTACTTC. Using reference TRBV11-2 and TRBJ2-5 for the parts outside the CDR3, the full variable domain is EAGVAQSPRYKIIEKRQSVAFWCNPISGHATLYWYQQILGQGPKLLIQFQNNGVVDDSQLPKDRFSAERLKGVDSTLKIQPAKLEDSAVYLCASRARETQYFGPGTRLLVL.

This chain connects TRBV29-1 to TRBJ1-2; a possible D gene is TRBD1 (6 bases). Germline V lookup: CDR1 SQVTM, CDR2 ANQGSEA. The CDR3 is 15 amino acids. The V and J ends lost 7 bases and 0 bases respectively, with 18 bases between them. CDR3: CSARGRRFSNYGYTF. CDR3 coding DNA: TGCAGCGCCAGGGGACGGAGATTTTCTAACTATGGCTACACCTTC.